The 30 T cell receptor beta chains below come from one sample, sequenced in a study of identical twins. TCRdb ran MiXCR on the 5' RACE reads and lists one entry per CDR3 protein. The sample shows roughly 1.6 million distinct CDR3 sequences, more than 30% of them seen only once. The sequenced sample was cord blood. Receptors were obtained from a newborn girl in good health.

The chain links TRBV6-6 to TRBJ1-1; TRBD1 aligns across 8 bases. CDR3 length equals 14 residues. J gave up 4 bases and V 4 bases, and 5 bases lay outside the gene matches. Germline assignment: CDR1 MNHNY and CDR2 SVGAGI (reference sequence). The CDR3 coding sequence is TGTGCCAGCAGTTGGGCACAGGGGGTCACTGAAGCTTTCTTT. Residues: CASSWAQGVTEAFF.

A few counts support this clonotype. The chain carries TRBV5-1 and TRBJ2-1; TRBD1 aligns across 7 bases. This CDR3 contains 14 residues. Germline V gene data show CDR1 as SGHRS and CDR2 as YFSETQ. Trimming cost V 4 bases and J 6 bases; bases outside gene matches: 7. CDR3 amino acids: CASSKWDRRNEQFF. The CDR3 DNA reads TGCGCCAGCAGCAAATGGGACAGACGCAATGAGCAGTTCTTC.

This clonotype was counted a few times. This chain connects TRBV4-1 to TRBJ1-1; the D gene is possibly TRBD1 (6 bases). Germline lookup yields CDR1 MGHRA and CDR2 YSYEKL. The CDR3 consists of 16 residues. V lost 0 bases, J lost 1 base, and 12 bases lay in between. The CDR3 DNA reads TGCGCCAGCAGCCAAGATCTCGACAGGTGGAACACTGAAGCTTTCTTT. Protein sequence: CASSQDLDRWNTEAFF.

The chain uses TRBV7-2 and TRBJ2-1; 14 positions match TRBD2. Germline V lookup: CDR1 SGHTA, CDR2 FQGNSA. V lost 1 base to trimming and J lost 7 bases; unmatched junction nucleotides: 6. The CDR3 consists of 17 residues. In DNA form, the CDR3 reads TGTGCCAGCAGCTTAGTTGGGACTAGCGGGAGAAGGAATGAGCAGTTCTTC. Amino acid sequence: CASSLVGTSGRRNEQFF.

The rearrangement joins TRBV24-1 to TRBJ2-1; D uncertain. V lost 4 bases, J lost 0 bases, and 15 bases lay in between. The CDR3 extends over 17 amino acids. Germline CDR1 is KGHDR and CDR2 is SFDVKD. CDR3 coding DNA: TGTGCCACCAGTGAAAGAAGACGCGGTGTCTCCTACAATGAGCAGTTCTTC. Amino acids: CATSERRRGVSYNEQFF.

V usage is TRBV6-2 or TRBV6-3 and J usage is TRBJ1-1, with a tentative D call TRBD1 (5 bases). Germline loops: CDR1 MNHEY, CDR2 SVGEGT. The CDR3 runs 15 residues. The germline V and J ends were trimmed by 6 bases and 0 bases, with 14 bases remaining between them. The CDR3 DNA sequence: TGTGCCAGCAGGTACAGAGGAGGGGTGAACACTGAAGCTTTCTTT. Its protein is CASRYRGGVNTEAFF.

This clonotype was seen just once. A much larger clone differs by one base, so this may be a read error. The chain carries TRBV4-2 and TRBJ2-3; D ambiguous. The CDR3 has 13 residues. From germline, CDR1 is LGHNA and CDR2 YNFKEQ. In DNA form, the CDR3 reads TGTGCCGGCAGCCAAGATCCTGGAGATACGCAGTATTTT. Protein product: CAGSQDPGDTQYF.

The V and J genes are TRBV11-2 and TRBJ2-1, with 9 bases matching TRBD2. The J call may not be correct, given that the DNA end is closer to TRBJ2-7. The CDR3 extends over 16 amino acids. Germline values: CDR1 SGHAT, CDR2 FQNNGV. CDR3 bases: TGTGCCAGCAGCTCCCCCAAAGCGGGGGGCTACAATGAGCAGTACTTC. It yields the protein CASSSPKAGGYNEQYF.

The chain links TRBV27 to TRBJ2-2, with unresolved D. The CDR3 is made up of 15 amino acids. The germline V gene has CDR1 MNHEY and CDR2 SMNVEV (reference sequence). Trimming cost V 8 bases and J 1 base, with 14 bases left between them. The CDR3 DNA reads TGTGCCAGCTCCCCGGCCGCCAGGAACACCGGGGAGCTGTTTTTT. Its protein product is CASSPAARNTGELFF.

This clonotype occurred a few times. The gene calls are TRBV7-9 and TRBJ1-1, with no clear D. Trimming removed 3 bases at V and 1 base at J, with 15 bases between. This CDR3 region has 16 residues. In germline, CDR1 is SEHNR, CDR2 FQNEAQ (reference sequence). The CDR3 bases are TGTGCCAGCAGCTTGGTTCCTAGGACCTCGAACACTGAAGCTTTCTTT. Translated, it gives CASSLVPRTSNTEAFF.

This chain connects TRBV20-1 to TRBJ2-1; 12 bases agree with TRBD2. Germline V gives CDR1 DFQATT, CDR2 SNEGSKA (reference sequence). The CDR3 is 17 amino acids. V shed 7 bases, J shed 0 bases, and the junction held 10 bases outside the gene matches. The CDR3 region is CSGRRLAGGGSYNEQFF. In nucleotides, the CDR3 is TGCAGTGGGCGGCGGCTAGCGGGGGGGGGCTCCTACAATGAGCAGTTCTTC.

This clonotype was seen ten or more times. The CDR3 reads CASSSTGSEAFF. CDR3 in DNA: TGCGCCAGCAGCTCAACAGGATCTGAAGCTTTCTTT. This sequence joins TRBV5-1 and TRBJ1-1; D possibly corresponds to TRBD1 (5 bases). This CDR3 has 12 amino acids. The germline V and J ends were trimmed by 3 bases and 6 bases, with 9 bases remaining between them. Germline lookup yields CDR1 SGHRS and CDR2 YFSETQ. Combining the CDR3 with reference TRBV5-1 and TRBJ1-1 gives the whole variable domain KAGVTQTPRYLIKTRGQQVTLSCSPISGHRSVSWYQQTPGQGLQFLFEYFSETQRNKGNFPGRFSGRQFSNSRSEMNVSTLELGDSALYLCASSSTGSEAFFGQGTRLTVV.

This rearrangement joins TRBV3-1 to TRBJ2-1, with 7 bases that match TRBD2. There are 14 residues in the CDR3. Losses at the gene ends were 3 bases for V and 6 bases for J; bases not matched to a gene: 5. Germline V gene sequence: CDR1 LGHDT, CDR2 YNNKEL (reference sequence). CDR3 in amino acids: CASSHGTIVNEQFF. The CDR3 nucleotides are TGTGCCAGCAGCCACGGGACTATTGTCAATGAGCAGTTCTTC.

In its sample, this clonotype was seen many times. The rearrangement links TRBV5-1 to TRBJ2-3; the D gene is possibly TRBD2 (6 bases). V was pared by 4 bases and J by 1 base, with 16 bases between. Germline-derived CDR1 and CDR2 are SGHRS and YFSETQ. The CDR3 runs 16 residues. For the CDR3, the DNA is TGCGCCAGCAGCGATACCGGGAGTCACCGCACAGATACGCAGTATTTT. Protein product: CASSDTGSHRTDTQYF.

The chain uses TRBV5-1 and TRBJ2-4; the match to TRBD2 covers 7 bases. The end of the DNA aligns better with TRBJ2-7, so the J call may be wrong. Germline CDR1 SGHRS, CDR2 YFSETQ. This CDR3 contains 13 residues. CDR3 amino acids: CASSHGEGYEQYF. DNA of the CDR3: TGCGCCAGCAGCCATGGGGAGGGTTACGAGCAGTACTTC.

The chain joins TRBV5-1 to TRBJ1-2; 9 bases match TRBD1. CDR1 is SGHRS, CDR2 YFSETQ, per germline. This CDR3 has 16 residues. V lost 0 bases and J lost 8; bases outside the gene matches: 11. The CDR3 DNA reads TGCGCCAGCAGCTTGGCTGGACAGGGGCCCCAGGGGGGCTACACCTTC. Its protein product is CASSLAGQGPQGGYTF.

This clonotype was observed a few times. This chain joins TRBV29-1 and TRBJ2-1, with D possibly TRBD2 on 6 matching bases. The CDR3 runs 14 residues. The V gene's germline CDR1 is SQVTM and CDR2 ANQGSEA. Trimming took 3 bases from V and 3 from J, leaving 12 bases between them. This CDR3 is CSVEWTIHYNEQFF. DNA of the CDR3: TGCAGCGTTGAGTGGACTATTCACTACAATGAGCAGTTCTTC.

V gene TRBV6-2 or TRBV6-3 combines with J gene TRBJ2-7; D may be TRBD2 (5 bases). Trimming removed 0 bases at V and 2 bases at J, with 8 bases between. Germline CDR1 is MNHEY and CDR2 is SVGEGT. The CDR3 has 14 amino acids. The DNA for the CDR3 is TGTGCCAGCAGTTACTCGGAGGTGGCCTACGAGCAGTACTTC. Translation gives CASSYSEVAYEQYF.

The V and J genes are TRBV7-9 and TRBJ1-4; no clear D gene. Trimming pared 1 base from V and 4 bases from J, leaving 10 bases between. CDR3 length: 15 residues. Germline V CDR1 and CDR2: SEHNR, FQNEAQ (reference sequence). CDR3 loop: CASSLVEGFNEKLFF. The CDR3 coding sequence is TGTGCCAGCAGCTTAGTAGAAGGGTTTAATGAAAAACTGTTTTTT.

The genes are TRBV4-1 and TRBJ1-1; D unclear. Trimming shortened V by 4 bases and J by 3 bases, and 15 bases separated the two germline ends. CDR3 length: 15 amino acids. The germline V gene encodes CDR1 MGHRA and CDR2 YSYEKL. The CDR3: CASSRQEGRYTEAFF. CDR3 DNA: TGCGCCAGCAGCCGCCAAGAAGGACGGTACACTGAAGCTTTCTTT.

The chain links TRBV20-1 to TRBJ1-3; no reliable D call. Germline assignment: CDR1 DFQATT and CDR2 SNEGSKA (reference sequence). V lost 0 bases and J 4 bases, leaving 7 bases between the germline ends. The CDR3 covers 13 residues. CDR3 in amino acids: CSARDSTGNTIYF. As DNA, the CDR3 is TGCAGTGCTAGAGATAGCACCGGAAACACCATATATTTT.

DNA of the CDR3: TGTGCCAGCTCGAAAGGGGTGGGCTATGGCTACACCTTC. It codes for CASSKGVGYGYTF. V and J are TRBV25-1 and TRBJ1-2; D may be TRBD1 (5 bases). The CDR3 extends over 13 amino acids. The V end was cut by 8 bases, the J end by 4 bases, with 14 bases between. CDR1 and CDR2 from the germline V gene are MGHDK and SYGVNS.

This clonotype was detected many times. The rearrangement uses TRBV7-9 and TRBJ1-5; 9 bases align to TRBD1. Germline V gene data show CDR1 as SEHNR and CDR2 as FQNEAQ (reference sequence). This CDR3 comprises 14 residues. Germline trimming cut 5 bases from V and 1 base from J; bases unmatched to any gene: 0. The CDR3 nucleotides are TGTGCCAGCAGCACAGGGGGCAGCAATCAGCCCCAGCATTTT. The encoded protein is CASSTGGSNQPQHF.

In this sample, this clonotype turned up a few times. The V and J genes are TRBV7-2 and TRBJ1-2, with D tentatively TRBD1 (6 bases). The V and J ends lost 2 bases and 4 bases respectively, with 17 bases between them. The CDR3 runs 16 residues. Germline V gene sequence: CDR1 SGHTA, CDR2 FQGNSA. The CDR3 DNA sequence: TGTGCCAGCAGCTTATATTCAGGGGCGCGTCTCTATGGCTACACCTTC. This gives the protein CASSLYSGARLYGYTF. Together with reference TRBV7-2 and TRBJ1-2, the CDR3 gives the full variable domain: GAGVSQSPSNKVTEKGKDVELRCDPISGHTALYWYRQSLGQGLEFLIYFQGNSAPDKSGLPSDRFSAERTGGSVSTLTIQRTQQEDSAVYLCASSLYSGARLYGYTFGSGTRLTVV.

V is TRBV20-1 and J is TRBJ2-3, with 9 bases fitting TRBD2. The CDR3 has 15 residues. Germline CDR1 is DFQATT and CDR2 is SNEGSKA (reference sequence). J gave up 8 bases and V 0 bases, and 9 bases lay outside the gene matches. CDR3 amino acids: CSARDPRGGRGTQYF. The CDR3 DNA reads TGCAGTGCTAGAGATCCGCGGGGGGGCCGAGGTACGCAGTATTTT.

This chain uses TRBV12-3 or TRBV12-4 with TRBJ2-4; TRBD1 is a possible D gene (7 bases). The CDR3 has 17 amino acids. V gave up 5 bases and J gave up 0 bases, with 17 bases separating them. This CDR3 is CASSPGGSGLAKNIQYF. In DNA form, the CDR3 reads TGTGCCAGCAGTCCAGGGGGGTCCGGGTTAGCCAAAAACATTCAGTACTTC.

This clonotype showed up just a few times. The CDR3 DNA follows: TGTGCCACCAGTGATTTTCGGGGGGGCAACAATGAGCAGTTCTTC. Translated, it gives CATSDFRGGNNEQFF. The gene calls are TRBV24-1 and TRBJ2-1; TRBD2 aligns across 8 bases. The CDR3 contains 15 residues. V was clipped by 1 base and J by 5 bases; unmatched bases: 3. The germline V gene has CDR1 KGHDR and CDR2 SFDVKD.

This rearrangement joins TRBV5-1 to TRBJ2-1, with 13 bases lining up with TRBD2. Trimming at V came to 3 bases and at J to 4 bases, leaving 7 bases not matched to a gene. Germline CDR1 is SGHRS and CDR2 is YFSETQ. CDR3 length: 17 amino acids. CDR3 protein: CASSYQGLAGVYNEQFF. The CDR3 bases are TGCGCCAGCAGCTACCAAGGACTAGCGGGAGTGTACAATGAGCAGTTCTTC. The full variable domain, in which reference TRBV5-1 and TRBJ2-1 provide the parts outside the CDR3, is KAGVTQTPRYLIKTRGQQVTLSCSPISGHRSVSWYQQTPGQGLQFLFEYFSETQRNKGNFPGRFSGRQFSNSRSEMNVSTLELGDSALYLCASSYQGLAGVYNEQFFGPGTRLTVL.

Only a few counts were recorded for this clonotype. The chain carries TRBV4-1 and TRBJ1-2; D not certain. Deletions cut 3 bases from V and 10 bases from J, with 15 bases between. Per germline, CDR1 MGHRA and CDR2 YSYEKL. The CDR3 loop spans 13 amino acids. Here the CDR3 reads CASSQPDIYLYTF. DNA of the CDR3: TGCGCCAGCAGCCAGCCAGACATATACCTCTACACCTTC.

In its sample, this clonotype was seen a few times. The chain is built from TRBV20-1 and TRBJ1-6; 8 bases agree with TRBD1. CDR1 and CDR2 from the germline V gene are DFQATT and SNEGSKA (reference sequence). The CDR3 loop spans 15 amino acids. After removal of 1 base from V and 6 bases from J, the junction contained 5 bases not matched to a gene. The CDR3 spells CSARVATGVNSPLHF. The CDR3, as DNA: TGCAGTGCTAGAGTGGCGACAGGGGTTAATTCACCCCTCCACTTT.